This is a list of T cell receptor beta chains from one sample in a study of T cell repertoires in cytomegalovirus infection. TCRdb passed the reads through MiXCR, listing each CDR3 protein once. The sample consists of 90,000 to 120,000 distinct CDR3 sequences, around a quarter of them appearing once. The sequencing input was CD8+ T cells from PBMCs. These receptors all come from a human donor in good health (CMV status not recorded). Some clones in this sample may be carry-over from other donors' samples. CDR3s include the opening cysteine and the closing phenylalanine or tryptophan.

V	J	CDR3
TRBV11-2	TRBJ2-7	CASSKSYDRGYEQYF
TRBV7-9	TRBJ1-2	CASSGNYGYTF
TRBV9	TRBJ2-7	CASSVGAGNYDQYF
TRBV30	TRBJ2-7	CAWRETGQGYEQYF
TRBV7-9	TRBJ2-7	CASSLVGAAYEQYF
TRBV7-9	TRBJ2-5	CASSPDSWAQYF
TRBV7-2	TRBJ2-5	CASSTLLAGDEETQYF
TRBV19	TRBJ2-3	CASSIGGLAGASTDTQYF
TRBV20-1	TRBJ2-2	CSARDVDSYTGELFF
TRBV7-9	TRBJ2-7	CASSPSGQGEQYF
TRBV27	TRBJ2-6	CASRERRSGANVLTF
TRBV3-1	TRBJ2-1	CASSLGLAGNEQFF
TRBV6-6	TRBJ1-5	CASRDRGGNQPQHF
TRBV4-3	TRBJ1-2	CASSQEEGPANYGYTF
TRBV4-3	TRBJ2-1	CASSQEDLGNEQFF
TRBV10-3	TRBJ1-6	CAISEPNRQGDNSPLHF
TRBV6-2/TRBV6-3	TRBJ1-5	CASGDRGGNQPQHF
TRBV29-1	TRBJ2-6	CSVGAGSLSSGANVLTF
TRBV29-1	TRBJ2-3	CSVTSGATDTQYF
TRBV6-1	TRBJ2-2	CASSYGATDRNTGELFF
TRBV20-1	TRBJ2-4	CSAQSGVGAKNIQYF
TRBV12-3/TRBV12-4	TRBJ2-2	CASEPGQGIGTGELFF
TRBV7-2	TRBJ2-1	CASSLRILAELTNNEQFF
TRBV6-2/TRBV6-3	TRBJ1-5	CASSYSGSPGSQHF
TRBV30	TRBJ2-2	CAWSVPFTGTYTGELFF
TRBV19	TRBJ1-2	CASSILATNYGYTF
TRBV12-5	TRBJ1-3	CASGLGDRYSGNTIYF
TRBV6-1	TRBJ2-2	CASSEMFIGELFF
TRBV9	TRBJ2-5	CASSVALPGSDTQYF
TRBV28	TRBJ2-5	CASSSYLGGQETQYF
TRBV12-3/TRBV12-4	TRBJ2-6	CASSPPRAGANVLTF
TRBV20-1	TRBJ2-7	CSASHPGQSYEQYF
TRBV12-3/TRBV12-4	TRBJ2-3	CASTAEGGYTDTQYF